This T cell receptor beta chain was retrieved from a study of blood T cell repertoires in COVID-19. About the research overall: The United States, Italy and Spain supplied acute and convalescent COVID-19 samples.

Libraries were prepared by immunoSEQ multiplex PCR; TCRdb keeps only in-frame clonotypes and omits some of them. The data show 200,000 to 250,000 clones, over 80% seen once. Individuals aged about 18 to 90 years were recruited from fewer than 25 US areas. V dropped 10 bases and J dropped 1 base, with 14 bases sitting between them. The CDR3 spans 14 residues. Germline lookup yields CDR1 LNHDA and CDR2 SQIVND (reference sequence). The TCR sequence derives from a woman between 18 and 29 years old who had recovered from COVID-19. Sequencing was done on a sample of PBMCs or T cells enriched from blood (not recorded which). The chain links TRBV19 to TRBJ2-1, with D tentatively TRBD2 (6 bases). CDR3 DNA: TGTGCCACTAGGCGGAGGGTTTCCTACAATGAGCAGTTCTTC. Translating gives CATRRRVSYNEQFF. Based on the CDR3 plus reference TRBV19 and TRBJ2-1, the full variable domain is DGGITQSPKYLFRKEGQNVTLSCEQNLNHDAMYWYRQDPGQGLRLIYYSQIVNDFQKGDIAEGYSVSREKKESFPLTVTSAQKNPTAFYLCATRRRVSYNEQFFGPGTRLTVL.